One and the same sample provided the 16 T cell receptor beta chains below, sequenced in a study of blood T cell repertoires in COVID-19. Using immunoSEQ multiplex PCR, the repertoire was profiled, and TCRdb retains in-frame clones only, with some absent. The sample includes about 150,000 clones, about 85% of them seen just once. Sequencing was carried out using peripheral blood. All receptors come from an older woman with COVID-19, enrolled during active disease.

The chain combines TRBV3-1 (or the pseudogene TRBV3-2) with TRBJ2-2; 12 nucleotides match TRBD2. CDR1 LGHDT and CDR2 YNNKEL come from the germline V gene (reference sequence). V lost 7 bases to trimming and J lost 7 bases; unmatched junction nucleotides: 7. CDR3 length: 15 residues. The CDR3 sequence is CASNYGLAGFGELFF. The CDR3 region has the DNA TGTGCCAGCAATTATGGACTAGCGGGATTCGGGGAGCTGTTTTTT.

The chain links TRBV27 to TRBJ2-7; 8 nucleotides match TRBD1. There are 11 residues in the CDR3. Germline loops: CDR1 MNHEY, CDR2 SMNVEV (reference sequence). Trimming took 5 bases from V and 13 from J; bases not matched to a gene: 7. CDR3 nucleotides: TGTGCCAGCAGTATCGGACAGGGTTTATACTTC. It specifies CASSIGQGLYF.

This rearrangement joins TRBV7-6 to TRBJ1-4, with 8 bases identical to TRBD1. The CDR3 has 17 amino acids. The J segment lost 8 bases and the V segment lost 5 bases, leaving 16 bases of the junction unmatched. Per germline, CDR1 SGHVS and CDR2 FNYEAQ. Here the CDR3 DNA reads TGTGCCAGCAGCCTAACACTTAAGACAGGGGCGGGGGAAAAACTGTTTTTT. This gives the protein CASSLTLKTGAGEKLFF.

The rearrangement joins TRBV19 to TRBJ1-2; a weak D match, TRBD1 (5 bases). The CDR3 loop spans 14 amino acids. The germline V gene encodes CDR1 LNHDA and CDR2 SQIVND (reference sequence). V gave up 5 bases and J gave up 3 bases, with 13 bases separating them. CDR3 DNA: TGTGCCAGTAGTGCCCGCACAGGCGACTATGGCTACACCTTC. It codes for CASSARTGDYGYTF.

The CDR3 spells CASSEDTMNTEAFF. The CDR3, as DNA: TGCGCCAGCAGTGAGGACACCATGAACACTGAAGCTTTCTTT. This chain connects TRBV10-1 to TRBJ1-1; no reliable D call. Germline CDR1 and CDR2: WNHNN and SYGVQD (reference sequence). CDR3 length: 14 residues. Trimming cost V 2 bases and J 0 bases, with 7 bases left between them.

The rearrangement links TRBV7-9 to TRBJ2-1, with TRBD2 identical over 11 bases. In germline, CDR1 is SEHNR, CDR2 FQNEAQ (reference sequence). Losses at the gene ends were 5 bases for V and 4 bases for J; bases not matched to a gene: 7. This CDR3 is built from 16 residues. The CDR3 spells CASSPRSGGGYNEQFF. For the CDR3, the DNA is TGTGCCAGCAGCCCTCGTAGCGGGGGGGGGTACAATGAGCAGTTCTTC.

CDR3 residues: CASSESRLPTEAFF. DNA of the CDR3: TGTGCCAGCAGCGAGTCCAGGTTACCCACTGAAGCTTTCTTT. The chain couples TRBV7-8 to TRBJ1-1, with no clear D. With 5 bases removed from V and 4 bases from J, the gap between germline ends came to 14 bases. The CDR3 contains 14 residues. The V gene's germline CDR1 is SGHVS and CDR2 FQNEAQ. The whole variable domain, filled in from reference TRBV7-8 and TRBJ1-1, reads GAGVSQSPRYKVAKRGQDVALRCDPISGHVSLFWYQQALGQGPEFLTYFQNEAQLDKSGLPSDRFFAERPEGSVSTLKIQRTQQEDSAVYLCASSESRLPTEAFFGQGTRLTVV.

The chain couples TRBV6-5 to TRBJ1-1, with a possible D match to TRBD1 (5 bases). The CDR3 is made up of 13 amino acids. Trimming took off 4 bases at V and 4 bases at J, with 10 bases between the two ends. Germline assignment: CDR1 MNHEY and CDR2 SVGAGI. The CDR3 DNA reads TGTGCCAGCAGTTGGGGCAGTGGCACTGAAGCTTTCTTT. It translates to CASSWGSGTEAFF.

The chain links TRBV7-2 to TRBJ1-5; 7 bases are a match to TRBD1. V trimming: 5 bases; J trimming: 1 base; junction bases outside the gene matches: 8. Per germline, CDR1 SGHTA and CDR2 FQGNSA. This CDR3 contains 16 residues. The CDR3 sequence is CASSHRGRVSNQPQHF. CDR3 sequence (DNA): TGTGCCAGCAGCCACAGGGGCAGGGTGAGCAATCAGCCCCAGCATTTT.

The chain carries TRBV7-3 and TRBJ1-2, with TRBD1 matching over 7 bases. Germline loops: CDR1 SGHTA, CDR2 FQGTGA. There are 12 residues in the CDR3. V shed 0 bases, J shed 10 bases, and the junction held 2 bases outside the gene matches. This CDR3 is CASSLTGGAYTF. CDR3 nucleotide sequence: TGTGCCAGCAGCTTAACAGGGGGCGCCTACACCTTC.

The V and J genes are TRBV5-1 and TRBJ1-3; D remains unclear. The CDR3 has 15 residues. The germline V and J ends were trimmed by 4 bases and 0 bases, with 11 bases remaining between them. CDR1 and CDR2 (germline): SGHRS, YFSETQ. CDR3 DNA: TGCGCCAGCAGCCTCGACACCTACTCTGGAAACACCATATATTTT. Residues: CASSLDTYSGNTIYF.

This chain links TRBV9 with TRBJ2-1; D gene uncertain. Germline V CDR1 and CDR2: SGDLS, YYNGEE. The CDR3 is 15 amino acids. Trimming removed 0 bases at V and 2 bases at J, with 9 bases between. The CDR3 here is CASSVGLEAYNEQFF. DNA of the CDR3: TGTGCCAGCAGCGTAGGACTGGAAGCCTACAATGAGCAGTTCTTC.

The rearrangement uses TRBV7-9 and TRBJ1-2; the D is unclear. The CDR3 is made up of 13 amino acids. Looked up from germline, CDR1 is SEHNR and CDR2 is FQNEAQ (reference sequence). V lost 1 base to trimming and J lost 6 bases, with 9 bases between them. The CDR3 bases are TGTGCCAGCAGCTTAGTGAGCGGTAATGGCTACACCTTC. Protein sequence: CASSLVSGNGYTF.

Points on this clone: Germline and junction disagree at one end, which may indicate a read error. This chain uses TRBV5-1 with TRBJ2-4, with D hard to call. The germline V gene encodes CDR1 SGHRS and CDR2 YFSETQ. The CDR3 has 16 amino acids. CDR3 residues: CAGSLVPGSTKNIQYF. As DNA, the CDR3 is TGCGCCGGCAGCTTGGTCCCGGGTTCGACCAAAAACATTCAGTACTTC.

The genes are TRBV29-1 and TRBJ2-2; TRBD2 aligns across 7 bases. CDR3 length: 15 amino acids. Germline CDR1 and CDR2: SQVTM and ANQGSEA. V was clipped by 2 bases and J by 1 base; unmatched bases: 4. The CDR3 sequence is CSVERERGNTGELFF. The CDR3 DNA reads TGCAGCGTTGAAAGGGAGCGGGGGAACACCGGGGAGCTGTTTTTT.

V is TRBV5-5 and J is TRBJ1-2, with D uncertain. From germline, CDR1 is SGHKS and CDR2 YYEKEE (reference sequence). The CDR3 sequence is 14 residues long. V lost 0 bases to trimming and J lost 4 bases, with 10 bases between them. The CDR3 spells CASSLAGSSYGYTF. The CDR3 bases are TGTGCCAGCAGCTTGGCGGGGAGCAGCTATGGCTACACCTTC.